The 30 T cell receptor beta chains below come from one sample, sequenced in a study of human T cells and chemical hapten exposure. Stated time point: patch test 1, 2 weeks after DPC sensitization. Treatment here: therapeutic diphenylcyclopropenone sensitization with weekly scalp DPC. Using its own MiXCR run on the RACE reads, TCRdb lists one record per CDR3 protein. The table has under 450,000 distinct CDR3 sequences, approximately 4.4% seen once. The specimen comprised whole blood, sampled in connection with sensitization to the hapten diphenylcyclopropenone (DPC). These receptors originate from a woman between 45 and 65 years old with alopecia areata. Some clones in this sample may be carry-over from other donors' samples.

The chain recombines TRBV12-3 or TRBV12-4 with TRBJ1-1, with D uncertain. The CDR3 sequence is 13 residues long. Trimming pared 6 bases from V and 5 bases from J, leaving 13 bases between. This CDR3 is CASSKDLGTEAFF. The CDR3 DNA follows: TGTGCCAGCAGCAAGGACCTGGGAACTGAAGCTTTCTTT.

This clonotype was counted many times. CDR3 sequence (DNA): TGTGCCAGCAGCTTAGTTGTTAGCGGGAGGGGGCAAGAGACCCAGTACTTC. As protein: CASSLVVSGRGQETQYF. The V call is TRBV7-2, the J call TRBJ2-5; 11 bases match TRBD2. CDR3 length: 17 residues. After removal of 1 base from V and 2 bases from J, the junction contained 6 bases not matched to a gene. Germline V gene data show CDR1 as SGHTA and CDR2 as FQGNSA.

The CDR3 is CASSTGGRETQYF. For the CDR3, the DNA is TGTGCCAGCAGCACTGGGGGGCGTGAGACCCAGTACTTC. The V gene is TRBV12-3 or TRBV12-4, the J gene TRBJ2-5; D is perhaps TRBD1 or TRBD2 (6 bases each). The CDR3 length is 13 residues. Trimming took off 6 bases at V and 5 bases at J, with 13 bases between the two ends.

This clonotype was found a few times. The chain employs TRBV10-3 and TRBJ1-1, with D possibly being TRBD1 (5 bases). Deletions cut 2 bases from V and 4 bases from J, with 8 bases between. There are 13 residues in the CDR3. The V gene's germline CDR1 is ENHRY and CDR2 SYGVKD. DNA of the CDR3: TGTGCCATCAGTGAGGGAGGGGCCACTGAAGCTTTCTTT. Translated: CAISEGGATEAFF.

A few counts support this clonotype. The chain uses TRBV7-7 and TRBJ2-2; TRBD1 aligns across 9 bases. Germline-derived CDR1 and CDR2 are SSHAT and FNYEAQ (reference sequence). J was trimmed by 5 bases and V by 5 bases; bases with no gene match: 9. The CDR3 has 16 residues. In DNA, the CDR3 is TGTGCCAGCAGCCCCTTCACAGGGGGCGGAACCGGGGAGCTGTTTTTT. Translating it yields CASSPFTGGGTGELFF.

In its sample, this clonotype was seen many times. This chain connects TRBV4-3 to TRBJ1-3; D not certain. V dropped 0 bases and J dropped 3 bases, with 9 bases sitting between them. The germline V gene has CDR1 LGHNA and CDR2 YSLEER. This CDR3 comprises 15 residues. Written as DNA, the CDR3 is TGCGCCAGCAGCCAAGATTGGGGTGGTGGAAACACCATATATTTT. Its translation: CASSQDWGGGNTIYF.

The rearrangement uses TRBV5-1 and TRBJ2-3; no reliable D call. This CDR3 contains 16 residues. CDR1 and CDR2 from the germline V gene are SGHRS and YFSETQ. The V end was cut by 0 bases, the J end by 1 base, with 12 bases between. The CDR3 is CASSLVTGRGTDTQYF. In DNA, the CDR3 is TGCGCCAGCAGCTTGGTCACGGGCCGGGGCACAGATACGCAGTATTTT.

This rearrangement joins TRBV2 to TRBJ1-2, with 7 bases lining up with TRBD1. V gave up 9 bases and J gave up 6 bases; unmatched junction bases: 22. The germline V gene has CDR1 SNHLY and CDR2 FYNNEI. The CDR3 loop spans 17 amino acids. CDR3 nucleotide sequence: TGTGCCAGAATCGAGCCCTCTGGTACGAACAGGGGAGATGGCTACACCTTC. Translating it yields CARIEPSGTNRGDGYTF.

This clonotype was seen only a few times. The chain links TRBV6-5 to TRBJ1-2; 7 nucleotides match TRBD1. This CDR3 contains 16 residues. Trimming removed 0 bases from V and 3 bases from J; junction bases left unmatched: 7. CDR1 and CDR2 from the germline V gene are MNHEY and SVGAGI. The CDR3 sequence: CASSYSNTGQHYGYTF. In nucleotides, the CDR3 is TGTGCCAGCAGTTACTCCAACACGGGACAGCACTATGGCTACACCTTC.

This clonotype was counted at least ten times. The chain employs TRBV10-3 and TRBJ2-3; TRBD2 matches 7 bases. V shed 3 bases and J 4 bases; nucleotides not matched to a gene: 16. The CDR3 is 18 amino acids. Germline V CDR1 and CDR2: ENHRY, SYGVKD. The CDR3 region is CAISDLERDLYGADTQYF. In DNA, the CDR3 is TGTGCCATCAGTGATCTGGAGCGGGACTTGTACGGCGCAGATACGCAGTATTTT.

This chain joins TRBV29-1 and TRBJ2-7; tentatively, D is TRBD1 (6 bases). V lost 6 bases to trimming and J lost 4 bases, with 13 bases between them. CDR1 is SQVTM, CDR2 ANQGSEA, per germline. The CDR3 has 12 residues. This chain's CDR3 is CSVTRGLYEQYF. The CDR3 region has the DNA TGCAGCGTAACCAGGGGCTTGTACGAGCAGTACTTC.

This clonotype was detected many times. V and J are TRBV27 and TRBJ1-5; D ambiguous. CDR1 and CDR2 (germline): MNHEY, SMNVEV (reference sequence). Trimming cost V 2 bases and J 0 bases, with 8 bases left between them. This CDR3 contains 15 residues. The CDR3 region has the DNA TGTGCCAGCAGTTTAAGCCGACTTAGCAATCAGCCCCAGCATTTT. It specifies CASSLSRLSNQPQHF.

This clonotype was counted a few times. The chain is built from TRBV5-1 and TRBJ2-2, with D hard to call. The V end was cut by 6 bases, the J end by 0 bases, with 9 bases between. The CDR3 has 14 residues. Looked up from germline, CDR1 is SGHRS and CDR2 is YFSETQ. For the CDR3, the DNA is TGCGCCAGCACCCTGAGCCCGAACACCGGGGAGCTGTTTTTT. It is translated as CASTLSPNTGELFF.

This clonotype was picked up a small number of times. The chain has TRBV18 and TRBJ2-3; D may correspond to TRBD1 or TRBD2 (5 bases each). The germline V and J ends were trimmed by 2 bases and 10 bases, with 25 bases remaining between them. This CDR3 is built from 17 residues. Per the germline V gene, CDR1 is KGHSH and CDR2 is LQKENI. As DNA, the CDR3 is TGTGCCAGCTCACCAACGTTTCAGGGAGTCTCGTCGGGGTCGCAGTATTTT. Its protein is CASSPTFQGVSSGSQYF.

The sample holds many counts of this clonotype. The chain joins TRBV20-1 to TRBJ2-6; no firm D call. Trimming left V 0 bases short and J 4 bases short, with 10 bases between. CDR3 length: 15 residues. CDR1 is DFQATT, CDR2 SNEGSKA, per germline (reference sequence). CDR3 DNA: TGCAGTGCTAGAGATAACCGAGCAGGGGCCAACGTCCTGACTTTC. Translation gives CSARDNRAGANVLTF.

This clonotype was picked up many times. This chain uses TRBV13 with TRBJ2-3; no clear D gene. The CDR3 totals 13 residues. CDR1 is PRHDT and CDR2 is FYEKMQ in the germline V gene (reference sequence). Trimming pared 4 bases from V and 4 bases from J, leaving 9 bases between. The CDR3 nucleotides read TGTGCCAGCAGCTGGGGTCGGGCAGATACGCAGTATTTT. Protein product: CASSWGRADTQYF.

CDR3 nucleotides: TGTGCCACCAGCAGGGACTATAACACCGGGGAGCTGTTTTTT. Protein: CATSRDYNTGELFF. This sequence joins TRBV15 and TRBJ2-2; tentative D call: TRBD2 (6 bases). V was shortened by 3 bases and J by 2 bases, with 7 bases between the two germline ends. CDR1 LNHNV and CDR2 YYDKDF come from the germline V gene (reference sequence). This CDR3 has 14 residues.

This clonotype was observed at least ten times. J is TRBJ2-1 and V is TRBV20-1; 7 positions match TRBD2. V was clipped by 3 bases and J by 5 bases; unmatched bases: 10. The V gene's germline CDR1 is DFQATT and CDR2 SNEGSKA (reference sequence). The CDR3 covers 15 residues. This chain's CDR3 is CSASSPSGTNNEQFF. The CDR3 DNA follows: TGCAGTGCTAGCTCTCCGAGCGGGACTAACAATGAGCAGTTCTTC.

The genes are TRBV5-6 and TRBJ1-6; no reliable D call. Germline V CDR1 and CDR2: SGHDT, YYEEEE. Trimming stripped 4 bases from V and 7 bases from J, with 12 bases between. This CDR3 is built from 14 residues. This CDR3 reads CASSPPGPNSPLHF. As DNA, the CDR3 is TGTGCCAGCAGCCCGCCGGGCCCAAATTCACCCCTCCACTTT. Full variable domain (rest looked up from reference TRBV5-6 and TRBJ1-6): DAGVTQSPTHLIKTRGQQVTLRCSPKSGHDTVSWYQQALGQGPQFIFQYYEEEERQRGNFPDRFSGHQFPNYSSELNVNALLLGDSALYLCASSPPGPNSPLHFGNGTRLTVT.

The sample holds a few counts of this clonotype. The chain carries TRBV9 and TRBJ1-6; D is unclear. CDR3 length: 14 residues. Trimming left V 4 bases short and J 5 bases short, with 10 bases between. Germline V gene sequence: CDR1 SGDLS, CDR2 YYNGEE. The CDR3 spells CASSSQRDNSPLHF. CDR3 nucleotides: TGTGCCAGCAGCTCACAGAGAGATAATTCACCCCTCCACTTT.

The chain combines TRBV27 with TRBJ1-6; weak D call: TRBD1 (6 bases). V lost 6 bases, J lost 9 bases, and 15 bases lay in between. The CDR3 sequence is 14 residues long. The germline gives CDR1 MNHEY, CDR2 SMNVEV (reference sequence). The CDR3 DNA follows: TGTGCCAGCAGCAACAGGGAAGGTACTTCACCCCTCCACTTT. Translating gives CASSNREGTSPLHF.

The gene calls are TRBV29-1 and TRBJ2-3; 9 nucleotides line up with TRBD2. V dropped 3 bases and J dropped 4; count of bases not matched to a gene: 11. This CDR3 is 16 amino acids long. Per germline, CDR1 SQVTM and CDR2 ANQGSEA. This CDR3 is CSVEAPGLASPDTQYF. The DNA of the CDR3 is TGCAGCGTTGAGGCCCCGGGACTAGCAAGCCCAGATACGCAGTATTTT.

V and J are TRBV7-3 and TRBJ2-2; D is possibly TRBD1 or TRBD2 (5 bases each). The germline V gene has CDR1 SGHTA and CDR2 FQGTGA. CDR3 length: 14 amino acids. V dropped 7 bases and J dropped 2 bases, with 11 bases sitting between them. CDR3: CASTVGANTGELFF. The CDR3 DNA reads as TGTGCCAGCACCGTCGGGGCTAACACCGGGGAGCTGTTTTTT.

This clonotype has at least ten counts. This sequence joins TRBV5-1 and TRBJ2-1; 11 bases fit TRBD2. Germline loops: CDR1 SGHRS, CDR2 YFSETQ. V lost 4 bases and J lost 9; bases outside the gene matches: 6. The CDR3 has 14 residues. The DNA of the CDR3 is TGCGCCAGCAGCGGTAGCGGGGGGGCCTTTGAGCAGTTCTTC. Protein: CASSGSGGAFEQFF.

There are a few counts of this clonotype. The chain carries TRBV7-7 and TRBJ2-7, with TRBD1 matching over 8 bases. V dropped 4 bases and J dropped 6; count of bases not matched to a gene: 8. Germline CDR1 SSHAT, CDR2 FNYEAQ (reference sequence). The CDR3 runs to 14 residues. The CDR3 loop is CASSSTSTGGEQYF. In nucleotides, the CDR3 is TGTGCCAGCAGCTCCACTAGCACAGGGGGCGAGCAGTACTTC.

V gene TRBV5-4 combines with J gene TRBJ2-3; 10 nucleotides line up with TRBD1. Germline assignment: CDR1 SGHNT and CDR2 YYREEE (reference sequence). V dropped 3 bases and J dropped 2; count of bases not matched to a gene: 6. The CDR3 is 16 residues long. The CDR3 sequence: CASSSTGTGATDTQYF. The CDR3 DNA reads as TGTGCCAGCAGCTCAACCGGGACAGGGGCCACAGATACGCAGTATTTT.

This clonotype was observed at least ten times. CDR3 in amino acids: CASSPTGLAKNIQYF. In DNA, the CDR3 is TGTGCCAGCAGTCCAACAGGGCTAGCCAAAAACATTCAGTACTTC. J is TRBJ2-4 and V is TRBV6-2 or TRBV6-3; the D gene is possibly TRBD1 (6 bases). CDR1 is MNHEY, CDR2 SVGEGT, per germline. V was shortened by 5 bases and J by 0 bases, with 11 bases between the two germline ends. The CDR3 is 15 amino acids.

V and J are TRBV7-2 and TRBJ2-5; D gene unclear. Germline V gene lookup returns CDR1 SGHTA and CDR2 FQGNSA. This CDR3 is built from 12 residues. V gave up 8 bases and J gave up 4 bases, with 11 bases separating them. The CDR3 reads CASADLRETQYF. For the CDR3, the DNA is TGTGCCAGCGCGGATCTCCGAGAGACCCAGTACTTC.

This clonotype showed up just a few times. The chain couples TRBV27 to TRBJ1-5; TRBD1 is a possible D gene (5 bases). This CDR3 comprises 15 residues. Trimming cost V 3 bases and J 2 bases, with 11 bases left between them. CDR1 is MNHEY, CDR2 SMNVEV, per germline (reference sequence). CDR3 DNA: TGTGCCAGCAGTTTTCAGGGTGGTGGCAATCAGCCCCAGCATTTT. It yields the protein CASSFQGGGNQPQHF.

This clonotype has a count of ten or more. The chain recombines TRBV29-1 with TRBJ2-6; D remains unclear. V lost 4 bases, J lost 1 base, and 14 bases lay in between. Germline V gene lookup returns CDR1 SQVTM and CDR2 ANQGSEA. The CDR3 runs to 16 residues. CDR3 region: CSVGHFGSSGANVLTF. CDR3 sequence (DNA): TGCAGCGTTGGCCACTTCGGCTCTTCTGGGGCCAACGTCCTGACTTTC. Together with reference TRBV29-1 and TRBJ2-6, the CDR3 gives the full variable domain: SAVISQKPSRDICQRGTSLTIQCQVDSQVTMMFWYRQQPGQSLTLIATANQGSEATYESGFVIDKFPISRPNLTFSTLTVSNMSPEDSSIYLCSVGHFGSSGANVLTFGAGSRLTVL.